Given below is one TCR beta chain in context. Its antigen remains unknown. The primer mix had 60 Vbeta and 13 Jbeta primers. Profiled with immunoSEQ multiplex PCR; TCRdb holds only in-frame clones, not every one. The table has more than 100,000 clones, 75% to 90% seen once; the top ten hold 8.8%. The sample is drawn from a study of cytomegalovirus exposure and HLA in healthy donors. Germline CDR1 reads LNHNV; CDR2 reads YYDKDF (reference sequence). V was cut by 3 bases and J by 7 bases, with 13 bases left in between. The CDR3 consists of 15 residues. Study-wide results and caveats: Previously analyzed data showed that most TCR beta V segments were productive at a frequency of about 87% or about 30%.

Sequencing was done on a sample of PBMCs. This clonotype originated in a female donor in good health and CMV-seropositive. V usage is TRBV15 and J usage is TRBJ1-6; D is uncertain. The CDR3 is CATSSQQNLNSPLHF. The CDR3 DNA reads TGTGCCACCAGCAGCCAACAGAATCTCAATTCACCCCTCCACTTT.